This T cell receptor beta chain was documented in a study of naive and memory T cell subsets. Comment on this clonotype: Its antigen remains unidentified.

Cells stained for CD3, CD4, CD8, CD45RA and CD27 were sorted into four subsets. Both TRBC1 and TRBC2 were covered by a beta constant-region primer of two equimolar oligonucleotides. Four rounds of PCR amplified the ligated cDNA using nested alpha and beta constant-region primers plus SP2. TCRdb redid the calling of the UMI-ligation and nested PCR reads with MiXCR, one entry per CDR3 protein. Among around 93,000 distinct CDR3 sequences listed, about 10% were seen once. Germline CDR1 reads LNHNV; CDR2 reads YYDKDF (reference sequence). The CDR3 has 17 residues. Unmatched junction bases numbered 11, after V lost 3 bases and J lost 4 bases. Study-wide findings and caveats: Between naive and memory subsets, TCR abundance power law exponents differed. Naive repertoires, especially CD8, held a few larger clonotypes, possibly memory cells re-expressing CD45RA.

The origin of this receptor is a human donor in good health. The gene calls are TRBV15 and TRBJ2-1; TRBD1 matches at 8 bases. Sample: naive CD4+ T cells from blood. CDR3 nucleotides: TGTGCCACCAGCAGTCCCCGTGGGGGACAGGCTTACAATGAGCAGTTCTTC. This encodes CATSSPRGGQAYNEQFF. The variable domain in full, with the rest retrieved from reference TRBV15 and TRBJ2-1, is DAMVIQNPRYQVTQFGKPVTLSCSQTLNHNVMYWYQQKSSQAPKLLFHYYDKDFNNEADTPDNFQSRRPNTSFCFLDIRSPGLGDTAMYLCATSSPRGGQAYNEQFFGPGTRLTVL.